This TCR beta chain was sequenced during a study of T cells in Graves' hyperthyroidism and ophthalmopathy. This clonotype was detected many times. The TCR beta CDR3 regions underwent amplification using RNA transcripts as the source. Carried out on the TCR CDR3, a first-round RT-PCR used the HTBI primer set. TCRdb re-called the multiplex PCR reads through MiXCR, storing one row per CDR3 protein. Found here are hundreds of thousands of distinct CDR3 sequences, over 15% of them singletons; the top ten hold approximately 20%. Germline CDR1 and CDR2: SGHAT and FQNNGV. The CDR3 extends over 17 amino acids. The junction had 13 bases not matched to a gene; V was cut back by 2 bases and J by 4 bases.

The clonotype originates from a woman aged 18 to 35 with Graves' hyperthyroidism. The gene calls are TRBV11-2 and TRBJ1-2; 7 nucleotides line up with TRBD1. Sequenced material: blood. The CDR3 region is CASSLTPNRQGTYGYTF. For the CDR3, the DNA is TGTGCCAGCAGCTTAACCCCAAATCGACAGGGAACCTATGGCTACACCTTC.